The rows below give T cell receptor beta chains drawn from one sample of a study of cytomegalovirus exposure and HLA in healthy donors. The assay was immunoSEQ multiplex PCR, and TCRdb's table has in-frame clones only and misses some. The table includes under 200,000 clones, 65% to 90% detected once. The sequenced sample consisted of PBMCs. These receptors were obtained from a male donor in good health and CMV-seronegative. Both conserved end residues are part of each CDR3. D genes are given only for firm matches.

V gene	D gene	J gene	CDR3 length	CDR3 protein	CDR3 DNA
TRBV7-2	.	TRBJ1-6	15	CASSLVAGKDSPLHF	TGTGCCAGCAGCTTAGTAGCAGGGAAGGATTCACCCCTCCACTTT
TRBV7-9	.	TRBJ2-1	14	CASSLSGSYNEQFF	TGTGCCAGCAGCTTATCCGGGTCCTACAATGAGCAGTTCTTC
TRBV6-6	.	TRBJ1-2	14	CASSTAEANYGYTF	TGTGCCAGCAGTACGGCAGAGGCTAACTATGGCTACACCTTC
TRBV6-5	.	TRBJ2-5	15	CASRRTGTLEETQYF	TGTGCCAGCAGACGGACCGGGACACTGGAAGAGACCCAGTACTTC
TRBV30	.	TRBJ1-1	13	CAWSITVNTEAFF	TGTGCCTGGAGCATTACAGTGAACACTGAAGCTTTCTTT
TRBV29-1	.	TRBJ1-2	15	CSVGRPGDISRGYTF	TGCAGCGTTGGGAGGCCAGGGGATATCTCTAGGGGCTACACCTTC
TRBV5-4	TRBD1	TRBJ1-1	13	CASSLTGGTEAFF	TGTGCCAGCAGCTTGACAGGGGGCACTGAAGCTTTCTTT
TRBV29-1	.	TRBJ1-3	12	CSARTAGNTIYF	TGCAGCGCAAGGACAGCTGGAAACACCATATATTTT
TRBV5-5	TRBD1	TRBJ1-2	16	CASSLVPGQGTDGYTF	TGTGCCAGCAGCTTGGTTCCGGGACAGGGGACAGATGGCTACACCTTC
TRBV7-8	.	TRBJ1-1	16	CASSFRDILSNTEAFF	TGTGCCAGCAGCTTCCGGGACATCCTATCGAACACTGAAGCTTTCTTT
TRBV7-2	TRBD1	TRBJ1-2	16	CASSFNGQGGLFGYTF	TGTGCCAGCAGCTTTAATGGACAGGGAGGTCTCTTTGGCTACACCTTC
TRBV5-1	.	TRBJ2-7	13	CASSNRVGYEQYF	TGCGCCAGCAGCAACAGGGTAGGATACGAGCAGTACTTC